This is a list of T cell receptor beta chains from one sample in a study of early T cells in non-severe SARS-CoV-2 infection. One entry per CDR3 protein, called by TCRdb with MiXCR from the 5' RACE reads. The sample yields 25,000 to 35,000 distinct CDR3 sequences, under 6% seen once. The sequenced sample consisted of whole blood. The receptors were sampled from an adult who was a healthcare worker with PCR-confirmed SARS-CoV-2 infection or an uninfected control (not recorded which). Both conserved end residues are part of each CDR3. A D gene is named only where the DNA matches it firmly. Size tells how often a clone was seen (once, few, many) or the class of an expanded clone, and some rows leave it out.

D gene	V gene	clone size	J gene	CDR3 protein	CDR3 DNA
TRBD2	TRBV10-3	.	TRBJ2-2	CAISESYAGLANTGELFF	TGTGCCATCAGTGAGTCGTACGCGGGACTAGCGAACACCGGGGAGCTGTTTTTT
TRBD2	TRBV30	few	TRBJ2-3	CAWSVTSGMRTDTQYF	TGTGCCTGGAGTGTAACTAGCGGGATGCGTACAGATACGCAGTATTTT
.	TRBV29-1	many	TRBJ2-7	CSVEPRGDDYEQYF	TGCAGCGTTGAACCCAGGGGGGACGATTACGAGCAGTACTTC
.	TRBV6-1	many	TRBJ1-5	CASSDAGLTGSNQPQHF	TGTGCCAGCAGTGATGCAGGTCTCACGGGTAGCAATCAGCCCCAGCATTTT
.	TRBV5-1	few	TRBJ1-2	CASSLTDAGYTF	TGCGCCAGCAGCCTGACAGATGCTGGCTACACCTTC
.	TRBV7-6	many	TRBJ1-1	CASSWDLNTEAFF	TGTGCCAGCAGTTGGGACCTGAACACTGAAGCTTTCTTT
.	TRBV11-1	few	TRBJ2-7	CASSLRTVGFEQYF	TGTGCCAGCAGCTTAAGGACAGTCGGTTTCGAGCAGTACTTC
.	TRBV28	few	TRBJ2-3	CASSLQGTDTQYF	TGTGCCAGCAGTTTACAGGGAACAGATACGCAGTATTTT
.	TRBV6-4	few	TRBJ1-5	CASVRPGDNQPQHF	TGTGCCAGCGTACGGCCGGGGGACAATCAGCCCCAGCATTTT
TRBD1	TRBV7-9	many	TRBJ2-3	CASSIGQGTTDTQYF	TGTGCCAGCAGCATAGGACAGGGGACAACAGATACGCAGTATTTT
.	TRBV11-2	many	TRBJ2-2	CASSLGGPGRTGELFF	TGTGCCAGCAGCTTAGGAGGACCCGGTAGGACCGGGGAGCTGTTTTTT
.	TRBV12-3/TRBV12-4	medium-sized	TRBJ1-2	CASSLPGPQGSSGYTF	TGTGCCAGCAGCTTACCCGGGCCCCAGGGCTCTTCTGGCTACACCTTC
TRBD2	TRBV24-1	many	TRBJ2-7	CATSRGLAGTYEQYF	TGTGCCACCTCTCGAGGACTAGCGGGGACCTACGAGCAGTACTTC
.	TRBV11-2	many	TRBJ2-1	CASSNDAGLQPYNEQFF	TGTGCCAGCAGCAACGACGCGGGACTCCAACCATACAATGAGCAGTTCTTC
.	TRBV29-1	many	TRBJ2-7	CSVWTGQTYEQYF	TGCAGCGTGTGGACCGGGCAAACCTACGAGCAGTACTTC
.	TRBV12-3/TRBV12-4	many	TRBJ1-5	CASSFRGNQPQHF	TGTGCCAGCAGTTTCAGGGGAAATCAGCCCCAGCATTTT
.	TRBV19	many	TRBJ1-2	CASSIAGSGYTF	TGTGCCAGTAGTATAGCAGGGAGCGGCTACACCTTC
.	TRBV29-1	many	TRBJ2-3	CSVGHPRVSGQDTQYF	TGCAGCGTTGGTCACCCCCGGGTCTCAGGGCAAGATACGCAGTATTTT
TRBD1	TRBV11-2	many	TRBJ2-4	CASSSGPQGALAKNIQYF	TGTGCCAGCAGCTCAGGACCACAGGGGGCACTAGCCAAAAACATTCAGTACTTC
.	TRBV2	few	TRBJ1-4	CASSEAGQGGEKLFF	TGTGCCAGCAGTGAAGCCGGCCAGGGAGGGGAAAAACTGTTTTTT
.	TRBV12-2	many	TRBJ1-5	CATACDRDLLPQHF	TGTGCTACTGCCTGCGACAGAGACTTGCTGCCCCAGCATTTT
.	TRBV11-2	many	TRBJ1-5	CASSLTGNQPQHF	TGTGCCAGCAGCTTGACAGGCAATCAGCCCCAGCATTTT
.	TRBV6-6	few	TRBJ1-4	CASRSGTPNEKLFF	TGTGCCAGCAGGTCCGGGACCCCTAATGAAAAACTGTTTTTT
.	TRBV29-1	many	TRBJ2-4	CSVEGGIGLAKNIQYF	TGCAGCGTTGAGGGGGGAATCGGCCTAGCCAAAAACATTCAGTACTTC
.	TRBV9	many	TRBJ2-5	CASSVGLLVGETQYF	TGTGCCAGCAGCGTAGGCCTACTCGTAGGGGAGACCCAGTACTTC
.	TRBV28	medium-sized	TRBJ2-3	CASSLLGGLTDTQYF	TGTGCCAGCAGTTTATTGGGGGGGCTCACAGATACGCAGTATTTT
TRBD2	TRBV7-6	few	TRBJ2-1	CASSTVAGGFEQFF	TGTGCCAGCAGCACCGTAGCGGGAGGGTTTGAGCAGTTCTTC
.	TRBV7-9	many	TRBJ2-3	CASSFFLPSSTDTQYF	TGTGCCAGCAGCTTTTTCTTACCCTCTAGCACAGATACGCAGTATTTT
TRBD1	TRBV7-6	many	TRBJ1-1	CASSVGQANTEAFF	TGTGCCAGCAGCGTAGGACAGGCGAACACTGAAGCTTTCTTT
.	TRBV20-1	.	TRBJ2-7	CSASLSSYEQYF	TGCAGTGCTAGTCTCAGTTCCTACGAGCAGTACTTC
.	TRBV20-1	many	TRBJ2-2	CSARDLRVGELFF	TGCAGTGCTAGAGATCTGAGGGTGGGGGAGCTGTTTTTT
TRBD1	TRBV12-3/TRBV12-4	many	TRBJ1-2	CASTASGQGHYGYTF	TGTGCCAGCACCGCATCGGGACAGGGCCACTATGGCTACACCTTC
TRBD2	TRBV18	few	TRBJ2-7	CASSPRGGDTYEQYF	TGTGCCAGCTCACCACGCGGGGGAGATACCTACGAGCAGTACTTC
.	TRBV7-6	.	TRBJ2-1	CASSLNAASSSYNEQFF	TGTGCCAGCAGCTTAAACGCGGCCTCGAGCTCCTACAATGAGCAGTTCTTC
.	TRBV4-1	many	TRBJ2-1	CASSHTPSSKPNEQFF	TGCGCCAGCAGCCACACTCCGTCCAGCAAGCCCAATGAGCAGTTCTTC
.	TRBV12-3/TRBV12-4	many	TRBJ1-1	CASSTGTGEAFF	TGTGCCAGCAGTACAGGGACGGGGGAAGCTTTCTTT
.	TRBV7-9	many	TRBJ1-4	CASSLATPGVWEKLFF	TGTGCCAGCAGCTTAGCTACCCCCGGGGTTTGGGAAAAACTGTTTTTT
.	TRBV29-1	many	TRBJ2-3	CSAPRKDTQYF	TGCAGCGCCCCCCGAAAAGATACGCAGTATTTT
.	TRBV11-2	few	TRBJ2-1	CASSPAPSGSYNEQFF	TGTGCCAGCAGCCCCGCCCCAAGCGGCTCCTACAATGAGCAGTTCTTC
.	TRBV6-5	many	TRBJ1-1	CASSERGEAFF	TGTGCCAGCAGTGAGCGAGGGGAAGCTTTCTTT
.	TRBV6-6	few	TRBJ1-2	CASSYSHTYGYTF	TGTGCCAGCAGTTACTCCCACACCTATGGCTACACCTTC
.	TRBV14	few	TRBJ1-1	CASSRDRPARAFF	TGTGCCAGCAGCCGGGACCGACCGGCTCGAGCTTTCTTT
.	TRBV5-8	few	TRBJ2-3	CASSSNWDTITDTQYF	TGTGCCAGCAGCTCCAATTGGGACACCATCACAGATACGCAGTATTTT
.	TRBV29-1	many	TRBJ2-2	CSVVWLAETGELFF	TGCAGCGTTGTTTGGTTAGCGGAGACCGGGGAGCTGTTTTTT
.	TRBV20-1	many	TRBJ2-7	CSASTGGYEQYF	TGCAGTGCTAGCACCGGAGGGTACGAGCAGTACTTC
.	TRBV7-9	.	TRBJ2-3	CASSLAPVDTQYF	TGTGCCAGCAGCTTAGCCCCCGTGGATACGCAGTATTTT
.	TRBV10-1	many	TRBJ2-2	CASSRGPAGGELFF	TGCGCCAGCAGTCGGGGCCCAGCCGGCGGGGAGCTGTTTTTT
.	TRBV9	few	TRBJ1-2	CASSPRTVGYGYTF	TGTGCCAGCAGCCCCAGGACAGTTGGGTATGGCTACACCTTC
TRBD1	TRBV14	few	TRBJ1-1	CASSQGTTGATEAFF	TGTGCCAGCAGCCAGGGAACTACAGGGGCCACTGAAGCTTTCTTT
TRBD1	TRBV7-9	many	TRBJ1-1	CASSSTGGGSMNTEAFF	TGTGCCAGCAGCTCGACAGGGGGCGGAAGCATGAACACTGAAGCTTTCTTT
TRBD1	TRBV11-3	many	TRBJ1-1	CASRDRAGELEAFF	TGTGCCAGCAGGGACAGGGCTGGGGAGTTAGAAGCTTTCTTT
TRBD1	TRBV3-1	many	TRBJ1-1	CASTQSGQGNTEAFF	TGTGCCAGCACCCAGTCCGGACAGGGAAACACTGAAGCTTTCTTT
.	TRBV7-3	many	TRBJ2-3	CASSLTGQGSTDTQYF	TGTGCCAGCAGCTTAACGGGTCAGGGGAGCACAGATACGCAGTATTTT
.	TRBV7-7	many	TRBJ2-5	CASSHPPRETQYF	TGTGCTAGCAGCCACCCTCCGCGAGAGACCCAGTACTTC
.	TRBV7-9	many	TRBJ1-1	CASSRGPMNTEAFF	TGTGCCAGCAGCCGGGGGCCAATGAACACTGAAGCTTTCTTT
TRBD2	TRBV2	many	TRBJ2-1	CASSATSANYNEQFF	TGTGCCAGCAGTGCGACTAGCGCTAATTACAATGAGCAGTTCTTC
TRBD1	TRBV20-1	few	TRBJ2-7	CSAPMTGGNEQYF	TGCAGTGCTCCTATGACAGGGGGAAACGAGCAGTACTTC
TRBD1	TRBV6-1	many	TRBJ1-1	CASTKRRQGFTEAFF	TGTGCCAGCACCAAAAGGAGACAGGGATTCACTGAAGCTTTCTTT
TRBD1	TRBV11-2	many	TRBJ1-1	CASTPGVGRGLYTEAFF	TGTGCCAGCACCCCAGGCGTGGGAAGGGGGCTCTACACTGAAGCTTTCTTT
TRBD1	TRBV25-1	many	TRBJ1-6	CASSEGGTGYSPLHF	TGTGCCAGCAGTGAAGGAGGGACAGGATATTCACCCCTCCACTTT